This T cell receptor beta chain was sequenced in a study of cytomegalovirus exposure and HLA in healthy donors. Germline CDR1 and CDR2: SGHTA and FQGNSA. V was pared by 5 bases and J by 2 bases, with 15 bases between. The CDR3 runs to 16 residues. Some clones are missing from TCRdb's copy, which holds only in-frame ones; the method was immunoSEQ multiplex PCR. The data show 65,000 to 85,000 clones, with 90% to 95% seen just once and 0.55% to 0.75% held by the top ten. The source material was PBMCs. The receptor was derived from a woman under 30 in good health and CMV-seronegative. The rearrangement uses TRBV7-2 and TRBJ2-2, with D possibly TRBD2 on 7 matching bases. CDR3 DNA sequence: TGTGCCAGCAGCCTAGTCGGGGGGCCAAACACCGGGGAGCTGTTTTTT. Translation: CASSLVGGPNTGELFF.